This T cell receptor beta chain emerged from a study of molecular identifiers for immune sequencing clone quantification. Trimming removed 1 base at V and 3 bases at J, with 7 bases between. The CDR3 totals 14 residues. Per the germline V gene, CDR1 is LNHNV and CDR2 is YYDKDF (reference sequence). Study-wide findings and caveats: Beyond 20 RNA copies, clones held over 99% of effector molecules, compared with under 1% in naive cells. Reports indicate spiked Jurkat TCR RNA from one cell could be found among some 980,000 naive cells.

Note on this clonotype: Antigen unknown. This may come from a read error, since a much larger clone is one base off.

Sorting isolated naive CD8 T cells as CD8+CD4-CCR7+CD45RA+ events. The use of previously described methods and listed TCR primers produced the bulk TCR libraries. TCRdb reanalysed the PCR reads using MiXCR and keeps one entry per CDR3 protein. The sample lists 60,000 to 70,000 distinct CDR3 sequences, roughly 18% seen once, with approximately 1.5% in the top ten. Sequences were obtained from naive CD8+ T cells from blood, with Jurkat cell RNA spiked in. Subset specified: FACS-sorted CD8+CD4-CCR7+CD45RA+ naive T cells. The chain links TRBV15 to TRBJ1-5; D gene ambiguous. The receptor comes from a human donor in good health. Some libraries in this study had Jurkat cell RNA spiked in. The CDR3 sequence: CATSRARPNQPQHF. In nucleotides, the CDR3 is TGTGCCACCAGCAGAGCGAGGCCCAATCAGCCCCAGCATTTT.